Listed below are T cell receptor beta chains from one sample, sequenced in a study of cytomegalovirus exposure and HLA in healthy donors. Using immunoSEQ multiplex PCR, the repertoire was profiled, and TCRdb retains in-frame clones only, with some absent. This table holds under 200,000 clones, roughly 76% found once. Sample: PBMCs. These receptors were collected from a man aged 55 to 70 in good health and CMV-seronegative. Both conserved end residues are part of each CDR3. The D gene is left open where the match is weak. Size values are once, few and many counts, or a class for expanded clones, and some rows have none.

few	NA	TRBV10-3	TRBJ1-1	TGTGCCATCAAGGAGAGGGAGAACACTGAAGCTTTCTTT	CAIKERENTEAFF
NA	NA	TRBV7-9	TRBJ2-3	TGTTCCAGCAGGATAGGGGTTGGGGGCACAGATACGCAGTATTTT	CSSRIGVGGTDTQYF
few	TRBD1	TRBV30	TRBJ1-1	TGTGCCTGGGACCGGGACAGGGGGCTGGCTTTCTTT	CAWDRDRGLAFF
NA	NA	TRBV7-9	TRBJ1-6	TGTGCCAGCAGCTTAGTTTTAGGGGAAAATTCACCCCTCCACTTT	CASSLVLGENSPLHF
NA	TRBD2	TRBV9	TRBJ2-7	TGTGCCAGCAGCGTAGATGCTAGGGTAGCGGGGGGCTTCTACGAGCAGTACTTC	CASSVDARVAGGFYEQYF
NA	NA	TRBV4-3	TRBJ1-4	TGCGCCAGCAGCCAAACACAGGGTTCGAATGAAAAACTGTTTTTT	CASSQTQGSNEKLFF
NA	NA	TRBV13	TRBJ1-5	TGTGCCAGCAGAGGAGACAGCTACAATCAGCCCCAGCATTTT	CASRGDSYNQPQHF
NA	NA	TRBV5-1	TRBJ1-3	TGCGCCAGCAGCCCCGAGGGGGGGCCCTCCTCTGGAAACACCATATATTTT	CASSPEGGPSSGNTIYF
NA	TRBD2	TRBV10-1	TRBJ2-1	TGCGCCAGCAGTAGCCTAGCGGGGGGTATTATGTCCAATGAGCAGTTCTTC	CASSSLAGGIMSNEQFF
NA	TRBD2	TRBV10-1	TRBJ2-5	TGCGCCAGCAGTGAGTCGGGAGGGGTCGAGACCCAGTACTTC	CASSESGGVETQYF
NA	NA	TRBV2	TRBJ1-2	TGTGCCAGCAGAAGCGACGGGAACTATGGCTACACCTTC	CASRSDGNYGYTF
NA	TRBD1	TRBV29-1	TRBJ2-5	TGCAGCGTTGAGAGGGGGCCGGGAGAGACCCAGTACTTC	CSVERGPGETQYF
NA	TRBD2	TRBV10-3	TRBJ2-3	TGTGCCATCAGTGGGAGCGGGGGCGCGAGCACAGATACGCAGTATTTT	CAISGSGGASTDTQYF
NA	TRBD1	TRBV6-1	TRBJ2-5	TGTGCCAGCAGTGATTTAATCGGCACAGGGGAGGAGACCCAGTACTTC	CASSDLIGTGEETQYF
NA	TRBD1	TRBV18	TRBJ2-7	TGTGCCAGCTCAGGGCCTCAGGGGGTGTCCTACGAGCAGTACTTC	CASSGPQGVSYEQYF
NA	TRBD2	TRBV30	TRBJ2-1	TGTGCCTGGAGCCCGGGACTAGCGGGGGACAATGAGCAGTTCTTC	CAWSPGLAGDNEQFF
few	NA	TRBV19	TRBJ1-5	TGTGCCAGTAGTATGGGAGCCAGGGGAAATCAGCCCCAGCATTTT	CASSMGARGNQPQHF
NA	NA	TRBV5-1	TRBJ2-3	TGCGCCAGCAGCCCGGGGTTATCTAGCACAGATACGCAGTATTTT	CASSPGLSSTDTQYF
NA	NA	TRBV15	TRBJ2-2	TGTGCCACCAGCTATGGGACTCCCACCGGGGAGCTGTTTTTT	CATSYGTPTGELFF
NA	NA	TRBV11-3	TRBJ2-2	TGTGCCAGCAGCCCCCGGGCGGGATTGGGGACCGGGGAGCTGTTTTTT	CASSPRAGLGTGELFF
NA	TRBD1	TRBV15	TRBJ2-5	TGTGCCACCAGCAGACCGATCAGCGGACAGGGCAAGACCCAGTACTTC	CATSRPISGQGKTQYF
NA	TRBD1	TRBV14	TRBJ2-7	TGTGCCAGCAGCCAAGTTGGGAGACAGGGCCACGAGCAGTACTTC	CASSQVGRQGHEQYF
NA	TRBD1	TRBV5-1	TRBJ2-1	TGCGCCAGCAGCTTCTCAGGACAGGGGGCCCCGGATCAGTTCTTC	CASSFSGQGAPDQFF
NA	NA	TRBV7-3	TRBJ2-2	TGTGCCAGCAGCCAAGGGGGGGGTGGCACCGGGGAGCTGTTTTTT	CASSQGGGGTGELFF
NA	TRBD1	TRBV7-7	TRBJ1-2	TGTGCCAGCAGCTTAGAGGACAGGCCGATCCAACCCTATGGCTACACCTTC	CASSLEDRPIQPYGYTF